This T cell receptor (beta chain) is from a study of blood T cells in healthy people across ages. Overall study context: Template switching picked up about one barcoded beta molecule for each two T cells.

Germline CDR1 is SGHTA and CDR2 is FQGNSA. The CDR3 covers 16 residues. The V end was cut by 5 bases, the J end by 2 bases, with 17 bases between. Next came a second PCR, run for 7 to 11 cycles, which used a sample-barcoded 5' primer along with a J-beta primer mix. MiXCR, run by TCRdb on the 5' RACE reads, gives a single entry per CDR3 protein. Of more than 1.4 million distinct CDR3 sequences detected, approximately 42% appear once; the ten largest clones hold 7% to 9.5%. The sequenced material came from blood. The clonotype was recovered from a woman younger than 35 in good health. The chain is built from TRBV7-2 and TRBJ2-3; the D gene is possibly TRBD2 (6 bases). The CDR3 coding sequence is TGTGCCAGCAGCCCGTACGGACTATCCTACACAGATACGCAGTATTTT. This codes for CASSPYGLSYTDTQYF. Full variable domain (outside the CDR3, taken from reference TRBV7-2 and TRBJ2-3): GAGVSQSPSNKVTEKGKDVELRCDPISGHTALYWYRQSLGQGLEFLIYFQGNSAPDKSGLPSDRFSAERTGGSVSTLTIQRTQQEDSAVYLCASSPYGLSYTDTQYFGPGTRLTVL.